Following are 19 T cell receptor beta chains from one sample sequenced in a study of blood T cell repertoires in COVID-19. Measured with immunoSEQ multiplex PCR; TCRdb has only the in-frame clones, and not every one. The table shows roughly 700,000 clones, with 85% to 90% occurring only once. Sequenced sample: peripheral blood. The receptors shown here come from a woman aged 18-30 years with acute or convalescent COVID-19.

In its sample, this clone was seen once. The rearrangement joins TRBV27 to TRBJ2-3, with a tentative D call TRBD2 (6 bases). Deletions cut 8 bases from V and 1 base from J, with 13 bases between. This CDR3 is 14 amino acids long. Per germline, CDR1 MNHEY and CDR2 SMNVEV (reference sequence). CDR3 protein: CASGAGDRTDTQYF. The CDR3 DNA reads TGTGCCAGCGGAGCGGGTGACCGCACAGATACGCAGTATTTT.

V usage is TRBV9 and J usage is TRBJ1-1, with D perhaps matching TRBD1 (5 bases). V lost 3 bases, J lost 2 bases, and 11 bases lay in between. The CDR3 is made up of 14 amino acids. Germline lookup yields CDR1 SGDLS and CDR2 YYNGEE. In nucleotides, the CDR3 is TGTGCCAGCAGCGAACAGGTTGCAAACACTGAAGCTTTCTTT. Translation gives CASSEQVANTEAFF.

The chain combines TRBV12-3 or TRBV12-4 with TRBJ1-2; 7 nucleotides match TRBD1. The CDR3 length is 13 residues. After removal of 6 bases from V and 2 bases from J, the junction contained 3 bases not matched to a gene. CDR3 region: CASRTGENYGYTF. The CDR3 nucleotides are TGTGCCAGCAGAACAGGGGAGAACTATGGCTACACCTTC.

This clone was seen only once. The chain combines TRBV15 with TRBJ1-3; weak D call: TRBD1 (5 bases). The ends were cut back, 0 bases at V and 8 bases at J, with 14 bases in the middle. CDR1 LNHNV and CDR2 YYDKDF come from the germline V gene (reference sequence). CDR3 size: 15 residues. CDR3 amino acids: CATSRDLGRAHTIYF. CDR3 in DNA: TGTGCCACCAGCAGAGATCTTGGCAGGGCACACACCATATATTTT.

The chain joins TRBV7-2 to TRBJ2-1; D may be TRBD2 (7 bases). CDR1 is SGHTA and CDR2 is FQGNSA in the germline V gene. Deletions cut 8 bases from V and 7 bases from J, with 24 bases between. The CDR3 has 16 amino acids. Here the CDR3 reads CASGRWGGLMVNEQFF. The CDR3 bases are TGTGCCAGCGGGCGGTGGGGGGGCCTTATGGTGAATGAGCAGTTCTTC.

The rearrangement links TRBV4-3 to TRBJ1-4, with D unclear. Per germline, CDR1 LGHNA and CDR2 YSLEER. Trimming removed 0 bases from V and 0 bases from J, with 14 bases in between. This CDR3 has 18 residues. The CDR3 region is CASSQDPTEPSTNEKLFF. CDR3 nucleotides: TGCGCCAGCAGCCAAGATCCTACAGAACCCTCAACTAATGAAAAACTGTTTTTT.

This sequence joins TRBV5-1 and TRBJ1-3; D gene uncertain. Germline V lookup: CDR1 SGHRS, CDR2 YFSETQ. The CDR3 has 15 amino acids. V lost 0 bases and J lost 0, with 7 bases in between. CDR3 DNA sequence: TGCGCCAGCAGCTTGGATGCCAGCTCTGGAAACACCATATATTTT. Its translation is CASSLDASSGNTIYF.

The V and J genes are TRBV3-1 (or the pseudogene TRBV3-2) and TRBJ1-4; 12 bases are shared with TRBD1. The CDR3 consists of 24 residues. Germline assignment: CDR1 LGHDT and CDR2 YNNKEL (reference sequence). V lost 0 bases, J lost 0 bases, and 20 bases stayed unmatched. CDR3 sequence (DNA): TGTGCCAGCAGCCAAGAGGAGGGACAGGGGGCTGGAAGCCTTATAGCAGCAACTAATGAAAAACTGTTTTTT. This translates into CASSQEEGQGAGSLIAATNEKLFF.

The chain couples TRBV3-1 (or the pseudogene TRBV3-2) to TRBJ1-2; D gene uncertain. CDR3 length: 16 residues. Germline V gene data show CDR1 as LGHDT and CDR2 as YNNKEL (reference sequence). Trimming stripped 0 bases from V and 7 bases from J, with 18 bases between. The chain's CDR3 is CASSQDRRLVSSGYTF. CDR3 sequence (DNA): TGTGCCAGCAGCCAAGATAGGCGACTGGTTTCGAGTGGCTACACCTTC.

This clone is a singleton in its sample. V and J are TRBV6-6 and TRBJ1-3, with unresolved D. CDR1 and CDR2 from the germline V gene are MNHNY and SVGAGI (reference sequence). This CDR3 spans 18 amino acids. V gave up 5 bases and J gave up 2 bases, with 22 bases separating them. CDR3 residues: CASSLEGVGWRAGNTIYF. The DNA for the CDR3 is TGTGCCAGCAGTCTGGAGGGAGTGGGATGGAGGGCTGGAAACACCATATATTTT.

The V call is TRBV6-1, the J call TRBJ2-7, with 8 bases fitting TRBD1. This CDR3 is built from 13 residues. The ends lost 5 bases at V and 3 bases at J; junction bases unmatched: 3. From germline, CDR1 is MNHNS and CDR2 SASEGT. CDR3 in amino acids: CASSRTGLYEQYF. The DNA of the CDR3 is TGTGCCAGCAGTAGGACAGGGCTCTACGAGCAGTACTTC.

In its sample, this clone was seen once. This chain uses TRBV4-3 with TRBJ1-4; perhaps TRBD1 as D (6 bases). Germline V lookup: CDR1 LGHNA, CDR2 YSLEER. This CDR3 region has 18 residues. Trimming cost V 4 bases and J 3 bases, with 21 bases left between them. As DNA, the CDR3 is TGCGCCAGCAGCCGCTACTCGGGTGCCGGGACATCTAATGAAAAACTGTTTTTT. Translated, it gives CASSRYSGAGTSNEKLFF.

As regards this clone: This sample also contains other DNA sequences that code for the same CDR3. The rearrangement joins TRBV12-3 or TRBV12-4 to TRBJ1-3, with no clear D. This CDR3 is 13 amino acids long. Trimming left V 6 bases short and J 1 base short, with 7 bases between. CDR3 amino acids: CASSLPSGNTIYF. Here the CDR3 DNA reads TGTGCCAGCAGCTTACCTTCTGGAAACACCATATATTTT.

The chain links TRBV10-3 to TRBJ1-1, with no clear D. With 0 bases removed from V and 1 base from J, the gap between germline ends came to 9 bases. This CDR3 has 15 amino acids. Germline V gene lookup returns CDR1 ENHRY and CDR2 SYGVKD. CDR3 nucleotide sequence: TGTGCCATCAGTGAGTCCTGGCTGAAGAACACTGAAGCTTTCTTT. This codes for CAISESWLKNTEAFF.

The V and J genes are TRBV7-2 and TRBJ2-7; tentatively, D is TRBD2 (6 bases). V was cut by 4 bases and J by 4 bases, with 8 bases left in between. The germline V gene has CDR1 SGHTA and CDR2 FQGNSA. This CDR3 is built from 12 residues. The CDR3 spells CASSSGTYEQYF. CDR3 in DNA: TGTGCCAGCAGCTCAGGGACTTACGAGCAGTACTTC.

The V call is TRBV12-5, the J call TRBJ2-5; 9 bases align to TRBD1. The germline V gene encodes CDR1 LGHNT and CDR2 FRNRAP. Unmatched junction bases numbered 5, after V lost 4 bases and J lost 5 bases. This CDR3 region has 14 residues. This CDR3 reads CASGWDRVGETQYF. The CDR3, as DNA: TGTGCTAGTGGTTGGGACAGGGTGGGCGAGACCCAGTACTTC.

This chain connects TRBV24-1 to TRBJ1-2; D call uncertain. Germline CDR1 and CDR2: KGHDR and SFDVKD. The CDR3 has 14 residues. The V and J ends lost 2 bases and 2 bases respectively, with 8 bases between them. DNA for the CDR3: TGTGCCACCAGTGATTGGAGTCAGAACTATGGCTACACCTTC. Its protein product is CATSDWSQNYGYTF.

This chain uses TRBV11-2 with TRBJ1-2; 8 bases match TRBD1. The CDR3 totals 13 residues. Germline CDR1 SGHAT, CDR2 FQNNGV. The ends lost 6 bases at V and 8 bases at J; junction bases unmatched: 8. CDR3 sequence (DNA): TGTGCCAGCAGTCCGGACAGGGTCGGGGGCTACACCTTC. It is translated as CASSPDRVGGYTF.

The rearrangement uses TRBV18 and TRBJ2-2; 9 bases match TRBD1. Germline lookup yields CDR1 KGHSH and CDR2 LQKENI. V gave up 6 bases and J gave up 0 bases; unmatched junction bases: 8. The CDR3 is 17 residues long. The DNA of the CDR3 is TGTGCCAGCTCCCCCGGACAGGGGACTACGAACACCGGGGAGCTGTTTTTT. Amino acids: CASSPGQGTTNTGELFF.